What follows is one T cell receptor beta chain and its context. Its antigen remains unidentified. No base quality values were provided; no much bigger clone lies one nucleotide off. Inclusive of the bounding cysteine and phenylalanine, the CDR3 is 14 residues long. The CDR3 DNA has 42 bases and is translated from base 1. CDR1 and CDR2 (SGHDN, FVKESK) derive from the germline V gene. The V and J ends are trimmed by 4 bases and 0 bases, leaving 7 bases between them. These data are taken from a study of spatial heterogeneity in lung cancer (dated by TCRdb to between 2018 and 2021). The study in broad terms: The donors were more than 65 patients from the lung TRACERx cohort who had early-stage, untreated non-small cell lung cancer. Follow-up PBMC samples were sequenced whenever available, with a median time to follow-up of approximately 2 years after resection. Beta-chain transcripts were consistently detected in greater numbers than alpha-chain transcripts, which likely reflects a higher abundance of beta-chain transcripts. In the raw uncorrected reads, each unique combination of TCR and UMI appeared more than ten times on average. TCR alpha and beta repertoires were quantitatively compared across multiple tumor regions, matched nontumor lung and blood in non-small cell lung cancer. The study linked features of the TCR repertoire to counts of nonsynonymous mutations, which were determined by whole-exome sequencing of tumor tissue. Both alpha and beta chains were TCR-sequenced in fewer than 250 tumor regions, about 69 matched nontumor lung samples and around 50 PBMC samples obtained at surgery. What the study reported, not specific to this receptor: Comparisons of baseline and follow-up blood repertoires included only approximately 13 patients. Additional single-cell paired TCR alpha and beta sequencing was considered necessary to confirm, at a functional level, the hypothesis that regional TCRs recognize regional mutations. Ubiquitous expanded tumor TCRs showed up in blood more often at tumor resection than at routine follow-up.

What the time point label conveys for this sample: blood at routine non-recurrence follow-up after resection. TCR sequencing used whole RNA extracted from tumor and nontumor lung tissue, or from cryopreserved PBMC samples, without cell sorting. Patients were selected for TCR sequencing only if sufficient RNA was available from at least two tumor regions. To prepare the library, 5' RACE was applied. TCRdb records NextSeq 500 as the sequencer. In the TCR library protocol, a unique molecular identifier was attached to each TCR cDNA molecule so that PCR and sequencing errors could be corrected. As for how the authors treated the data: TCR identification, UMI-based error correction and CDR3 extraction were performed with Decombinator tools. TCRs above a frequency of 2 per 1,000, corresponding to the top 1% of the tumor frequency distribution, were defined as expanded. Each repertoire was subsampled 100 times to 5,000 TCRs, after which Renyi diversity was computed with the R vegan package. CDR3 similarity networks were constructed using string-kernel similarity of amino acid triplets, with links drawn between CDR3s whose pairwise similarity was above 0.82. The public reads were quality trimmed at Q25 with fastp and then assembled into clones with MiXCR by TCRdb, keeping productive beta chains. For every CDR3 protein sequence, its rows merge into one entry that carries the most common genes and DNA. What appears here as the V and J calls and clone size reflects TCRdb's work, not the paper's. Within this sample are roughly 120,000 distinct CDR3 sequences, with over 9% of them counted one time only. The leading ten clones occupy 16% of the sample.

The receptor comes from a male donor with early-stage non-small cell lung cancer. The material sequenced was PBMCs, taken at follow-up. Rearrangement joined TRBV14 to TRBJ1-5; the D gene lacks a confident call. CDR3 sequence: CASSPKPSNQPQHF. The DNA sequence is given as TGTGCCAGCAGCCCTAAGCCTAGCAATCAGCCCCAGCATTTT.